The 24 T cell receptor beta chains listed next were all sequenced from one sample in a study of blood T cell repertoires in COVID-19. TCRdb's copy holds only in-frame clones and misses some; the assay was immunoSEQ multiplex PCR. The sample records roughly 190,000 clones, roughly 90% being singletons. The sequencing sample was made of PBMCs or T cells enriched from blood (not recorded which). The source of these receptors is a woman aged 18-30 years who had recovered from COVID-19.

This clone has only a few counts. This chain joins TRBV6-6 and TRBJ1-6, with no clear D. There are 14 residues in the CDR3. Germline loops: CDR1 MNHNY, CDR2 SVGAGI (reference sequence). V shed 7 bases and J shed 3 bases, with 10 bases lying between them. The CDR3 protein is CASKGGFYNSPLHF. In DNA form, the CDR3 reads TGTGCCAGCAAAGGCGGATTCTATAATTCACCCCTCCACTTT.

This clone was observed a few times. This chain links TRBV28 with TRBJ2-7; maybe TRBD1 (5 bases). The CDR3 consists of 13 residues. V was clipped by 6 bases and J by 3 bases, with 12 bases between them. The germline V gene encodes CDR1 MDHEN and CDR2 SYDVKM. The CDR3 loop is CASRRGRNYEQYF. The CDR3 DNA follows: TGTGCCAGCAGAAGGGGCAGGAACTACGAGCAGTACTTC.

The chain is built from TRBV19 and TRBJ2-1, with a tentative D call TRBD2 (6 bases). This CDR3 contains 16 residues. V was cut by 3 bases and J by 12 bases, with 24 bases left in between. CDR1 LNHDA and CDR2 SQIVND come from the germline V gene (reference sequence). This CDR3 is CASSIPVTRRGEGQFF. CDR3 DNA sequence: TGTGCCAGTAGTATCCCAGTCACTAGGAGGGGAGAGGGGCAGTTCTTC.

This rearrangement joins TRBV27 to TRBJ2-7; D is undetermined. The CDR3 contains 11 residues. CDR1 is MNHEY, CDR2 SMNVEV, per germline (reference sequence). The ends were cut back, 8 bases at V and 1 base at J, with 6 bases in the middle. CDR3 sequence: CASSGSYEQYF. The CDR3 nucleotides are TGTGCCAGCTCGGGTTCCTACGAGCAGTACTTC.

This chain connects TRBV20-1 to TRBJ2-1, with D possibly matching TRBD1 (6 bases). Deletions cut 3 bases from V and 6 bases from J, with 18 bases between. Germline V CDR1 and CDR2: DFQATT, SNEGSKA (reference sequence). The CDR3 sequence is 15 residues long. CDR3 region: CSASPVRGRVNEQFF. The CDR3 DNA sequence: TGCAGTGCTAGTCCTGTCAGGGGTCGAGTCAATGAGCAGTTCTTC.

With regard to this clone: Distinct nucleotide sequences in the sample also encode this CDR3. The V call is TRBV18, the J call TRBJ1-5; 8 bases are a match to TRBD1. The CDR3 contains 14 residues. V was clipped by 3 bases and J by 5 bases; unmatched bases: 3. Germline-derived CDR1 and CDR2 are KGHSH and LQKENI. CDR3 in DNA: TGTGCCAGCTCACCTGGACAGGGCTATCAGCCCCAGCATTTT. It yields the protein CASSPGQGYQPQHF.

The gene calls are TRBV13 and TRBJ2-7, with 8 positions matching TRBD1. Germline trimming cut 5 bases from V and 3 bases from J; bases unmatched to any gene: 9. The germline V gene has CDR1 PRHDT and CDR2 FYEKMQ (reference sequence). The CDR3 spans 15 residues. The DNA of the CDR3 is TGTGCCAGCAGCCACAGGGGACAGGCTAACTACGAGCAGTACTTC. It specifies CASSHRGQANYEQYF.

This chain uses TRBV14 with TRBJ2-2, with unresolved D. The CDR3 loop spans 15 amino acids. The germline V and J ends were trimmed by 2 bases and 6 bases, with 13 bases remaining between them. Germline lookup yields CDR1 SGHDN and CDR2 FVKESK. CDR3 sequence reads: CASSQLVAGAGELFF. The CDR3 DNA sequence: TGTGCCAGCAGCCAACTAGTAGCCGGAGCCGGGGAGCTGTTTTTT.

The chain uses TRBV27 and TRBJ2-5; D is possibly TRBD2 (6 bases). The CDR3 is 12 residues long. V lost 3 bases and J 7 bases, leaving 9 bases between the germline ends. CDR1 is MNHEY, CDR2 SMNVEV, per germline (reference sequence). The CDR3 DNA sequence: TGTGCCAGCAGTTTCGCCGGGGGGACCCAGTACTTC. Protein product: CASSFAGGTQYF.

The chain joins TRBV29-1 to TRBJ2-5; D may be TRBD1 (5 bases). The CDR3 runs to 14 residues. The V end was cut by 5 bases, the J end by 5 bases, with 18 bases between. Per germline, CDR1 SQVTM and CDR2 ANQGSEA. CDR3 DNA: TGCAGCGTTTTAGGACACAAGTACTGGGAGACCCAGTACTTC. It encodes CSVLGHKYWETQYF.

V and J are TRBV19 and TRBJ1-2; the match to TRBD1 covers 8 bases. Germline CDR1 is LNHDA and CDR2 is SQIVND (reference sequence). CDR3 length: 14 residues. V lost 5 bases and J lost 6; bases outside the gene matches: 8. CDR3 sequence reads: CASSLHGQGNGYTF. CDR3 in DNA: TGTGCCAGTAGTCTCCACGGACAGGGCAATGGCTACACCTTC.

In DNA form, the CDR3 reads TGTGCCAGTAGTATCCGCAGGGGTGGTGAAAAACTGTTTTTT. Protein sequence: CASSIRRGGEKLFF. J is TRBJ1-4 and V is TRBV19; D might be TRBD1 (6 bases). This CDR3 has 14 amino acids. V lost 3 bases and J lost 7, with 12 bases in between. CDR1 is LNHDA and CDR2 is SQIVND in the germline V gene (reference sequence). Using reference TRBV19 and TRBJ1-4 for the parts outside the CDR3, the full variable domain is DGGITQSPKYLFRKEGQNVTLSCEQNLNHDAMYWYRQDPGQGLRLIYYSQIVNDFQKGDIAEGYSVSREKKESFPLTVTSAQKNPTAFYLCASSIRRGGEKLFFGSGTQLSVL.

This chain links TRBV2 with TRBJ2-3; 10 bases are shared with TRBD2. Germline V gene sequence: CDR1 SNHLY, CDR2 FYNNEI. The CDR3 contains 15 residues. Trimming cost V 8 bases and J 0 bases; bases outside gene matches: 5. CDR3 in amino acids: CASSRTSGSTDTQYF. CDR3 nucleotides: TGTGCCAGCTCCCGGACTAGCGGTAGCACAGATACGCAGTATTTT.

As concerns this clone: At the DNA level, this CDR3 is encoded by other sequences in the same sample as well. V usage is TRBV6-5 and J usage is TRBJ2-1; 7 bases map to TRBD2. Trimming cost V 6 bases and J 4 bases; bases outside gene matches: 0. The CDR3 has 12 residues. Looked up from germline, CDR1 is MNHEY and CDR2 is SVGAGI. In DNA, the CDR3 is TGTGCCAGCAGGCGGGGGTACAATGAGCAGTTCTTC. Its protein product is CASRRGYNEQFF.

V and J are TRBV28 and TRBJ2-1; TRBD1 agrees at 10 bases. The germline gives CDR1 MDHEN, CDR2 SYDVKM. The CDR3 length is 17 residues. V lost 2 bases to trimming and J lost 9 bases; unmatched junction nucleotides: 13. The CDR3 coding sequence is TGTGCCAGCAGTTTACTTCGACCGGGACAGGGGAGGAGTGAGCAGTTCTTC. It encodes CASSLLRPGQGRSEQFF.

The CDR3 loop is CASRMDSANNSPLHF. CDR3 bases: TGTGCCAGCAGAATGGACAGTGCTAATAATTCACCCCTCCACTTT. The chain recombines TRBV28 with TRBJ1-6, with a weak D call TRBD1 (6 bases). The CDR3 contains 15 residues. Germline values: CDR1 MDHEN, CDR2 SYDVKM. Trimming removed 6 bases at V and 5 bases at J, with 14 bases between.

Only one count was recorded for this clone. The J gene is TRBJ1-6, the V gene TRBV3-1 (or the pseudogene TRBV3-2); possibly TRBD1 for D (5 bases). CDR1 and CDR2 from the germline V gene are LGHDT and YNNKEL (reference sequence). The CDR3 has 15 amino acids. Trimming took 4 bases from V and 7 from J, leaving 14 bases between them. This CDR3 is CASSPGRGGNSPLHF. CDR3 nucleotides: TGTGCCAGCAGCCCCGGAAGGGGTGGGAATTCACCCCTCCACTTT.

The rearrangement uses TRBV7-8 and TRBJ2-1; TRBD2 agrees at 8 bases. Germline values: CDR1 SGHVS, CDR2 FQNEAQ. V was clipped by 5 bases and J by 10 bases; unmatched bases: 7. This CDR3 contains 13 residues. The CDR3 nucleotides are TGTGCCAGCAGCACTTCTAGCGGGTTGGAGCAGTTCTTC. Its protein is CASSTSSGLEQFF.

V is TRBV4-1 and J is TRBJ2-1; 11 bases are shared with TRBD2. Germline V gene lookup returns CDR1 MGHRA and CDR2 YSYEKL. The CDR3 covers 14 residues. V dropped 4 bases and J dropped 7; count of bases not matched to a gene: 3. The CDR3 sequence is CASSRTSGLNEQFF. The DNA of the CDR3 is TGCGCCAGCAGCCGGACTAGCGGGTTAAATGAGCAGTTCTTC.

CDR3 nucleotides: TGTGCCAGCAGCCGCAGAAACCCGGGACAGGGGGCAGAGGGCTACACCTTC. Its translation is CASSRRNPGQGAEGYTF. The chain carries TRBV7-9 and TRBJ1-2; 12 bases line up with TRBD1. The junction had 15 bases not matched to a gene; V was cut back by 5 bases and J by 8 bases. CDR1 is SEHNR and CDR2 is FQNEAQ in the germline V gene (reference sequence). This CDR3 region has 17 residues. Combining the CDR3 with reference TRBV7-9 and TRBJ1-2 gives the whole variable domain DTGVSQNPRHKITKRGQNVTFRCDPISEHNRLYWYRQTLGQGPEFLTYFQNEAQLEKSRLLSDRFSAERPKGSFSTLEIQRTEQGDSAMYLCASSRRNPGQGAEGYTFGSGTRLTVV.

V gene TRBV30 combines with J gene TRBJ1-3; the D gene is possibly TRBD1 (5 bases). Germline assignment: CDR1 GTSNPN and CDR2 SVGIG (reference sequence). The V end lost 4 bases, the J end lost 2 bases, and 12 bases lay between the germline ends. CDR3 length: 14 residues. In DNA, the CDR3 is TGTGCCTGGACCAGCGGGGCTCCTGGAAACACCATATATTTT. It translates to CAWTSGAPGNTIYF.

The chain uses TRBV7-9 and TRBJ2-4; D perhaps matches TRBD2 (6 bases). The CDR3 sequence is 17 residues long. The germline gives CDR1 SEHNR, CDR2 FQNEAQ (reference sequence). Between the trimmed V and J ends, which lost 5 bases and 7 bases, there was a span of 24 bases. The chain's CDR3 is CASSKWTEEGAWNIQYF. Written as DNA, the CDR3 is TGTGCCAGCAGCAAATGGACTGAGGAGGGAGCGTGGAACATTCAGTACTTC.

For the CDR3, the DNA is TGTGCCAGCAGTGAATTGGGCGATTCTTCGCAGTTCTTC. Amino acid sequence: CASSELGDSSQFF. The chain uses TRBV25-1 and TRBJ2-1; the D is unclear. V was clipped by 1 base and J by 12 bases, with 13 bases between them. This CDR3 is built from 13 residues. CDR1 is MGHDK and CDR2 is SYGVNS in the germline V gene.

The chain uses TRBV14 and TRBJ1-1; D is uncertain. CDR1 is SGHDN and CDR2 is FVKESK in the germline V gene. This CDR3 has 14 residues. V shed 0 bases and J shed 3 bases, with 8 bases lying between them. The CDR3 loop reads CASSQDSRYTEAFF. The DNA of the CDR3 is TGTGCCAGCAGCCAAGATTCGCGATACACTGAAGCTTTCTTT.